The source of this T cell receptor (beta chain) is a study of control samples from healthy donors and cancer patients. Repertoires were generated with immunoSEQ multiplex PCR, while TCRdb's copy carries only in-frame clones and drops some. The table has some 130,000 clones, 90% seen once; the top ten hold 2.5% to 3%. This TCR derives from a man in his forties in good health. Input material: blood.

This CDR3 is CASSSIGGGTEAFF. The CDR3 DNA reads as TGTGCCAGCAGTTCCATCGGGGGAGGAACTGAAGCTTTCTTT. This chain links TRBV6-5 with TRBJ1-1; the D gene is possibly TRBD1 (5 bases). This CDR3 is built from 14 residues. Trimming took off 4 bases at V and 5 bases at J, with 14 bases between the two ends. CDR1 MNHEY and CDR2 SVGAGI come from the germline V gene.